The source of this T cell receptor (beta chain) is a study of cytomegalovirus exposure and HLA in healthy donors. General study results and limits: An ancestry cluster, one associated with Asian ancestry, reportedly showed fewer N-insertions than the roughly 670-donor mean in a later analysis. Segments of the TCR beta V type were, in most cases, productive about 87% or about 30% of the time in an earlier analysis. Cytomegalovirus-associated TCR beta chains were listed, numbering some 170.

A note on this clone: Antigen specificity is unknown.

CDR3 length equals 11 residues. In germline, CDR1 is GTSNPN, CDR2 SVGIG (reference sequence). The V gene lost 1 base and the J gene lost 8 bases, with 6 bases spanning the gap. The PCR contained 60 Vbeta and 13 Jbeta primers. Only in-frame clones appear in the TCRdb table, and some are missing; sequencing was by immunoSEQ multiplex PCR. The sample lists 75,000 to 80,000 clones, just under 80% occurring once. V gene TRBV30 combines with J gene TRBJ1-3, with D unresolved. This clonotype originated in a woman between 40 and 55 years old in good health and CMV-seropositive. Specimen: PBMCs. The CDR3, as DNA: TGTGCCTGGAGTGAACTAGACACCATATATTTT. As protein: CAWSELDTIYF. Full variable domain (missing parts from reference TRBV30 and TRBJ1-3): SQTIHQWPATLVQPVGSPLSLECTVEGTSNPNLYWYRQAAGRGLQLLFYSVGIGQISSEVPQNLSASRPQDRQFILSSKKLLLSDSGFYLCAWSELDTIYFGEGSWLTVV.